These 29 T cell receptor beta chains were sequenced from one sample in a study of radiation and T cells in renal cell carcinoma. The time point was: blood 2 weeks post-SBRT. Indicated treatment: 15 Gy SBRT to primary tumor, nephrectomy 4 weeks later. Generated by immunoSEQ multiplex PCR, the TCRdb table keeps only in-frame clones and is missing some. The data hold tens of thousands of clones, with 80% observed a single time. The source was blood, collected from a patient whose treatment included radiotherapy and nephrectomy. These receptors came from a woman between 65 and 79 years old with renal cell carcinoma.

The CDR3 DNA is TGTGCCAGCAGCCCCACAGGGATGTTCTCACCCCTCCACTTT. Translated, it gives CASSPTGMFSPLHF. The chain joins TRBV6-1 to TRBJ1-6; tentatively, D is TRBD1 (6 bases). The germline gives CDR1 MNHNS, CDR2 SASEGT. Trimming took 6 bases from V and 10 from J, leaving 16 bases between them. The CDR3 extends over 14 amino acids.

V and J are TRBV10-3 and TRBJ2-6, with 8 bases lining up with TRBD1. Per the germline V gene, CDR1 is ENHRY and CDR2 is SYGVKD. This CDR3 region has 17 residues. The V and J ends lost 2 bases and 2 bases, in that order; junction bases with no gene match: 5. CDR3 nucleotides: TGTGCCATCAGTGAGGCTCCGGGACAGGCTGGGGCCAACGTCCTGACTTTC. This translates into CAISEAPGQAGANVLTF.

The sample holds one count of this clone. The gene calls are TRBV5-4 and TRBJ1-1; no firm D call. This CDR3 has 16 amino acids. Looked up from germline, CDR1 is SGHNT and CDR2 is YYREEE (reference sequence). V lost 2 bases to trimming and J lost 2 bases, with 16 bases between them. CDR3 coding DNA: TGTGCCAGCAGCTTCGAGCCGGGTAGACAAAACACTGAAGCTTTCTTT. Translated, it gives CASSFEPGRQNTEAFF.

This clone was seen a single time. This sequence joins TRBV9 and TRBJ2-5; 7 bases map to TRBD2. The V and J ends lost 0 bases and 1 base, in that order; junction bases with no gene match: 6. This CDR3 spans 16 amino acids. The germline V gene has CDR1 SGDLS and CDR2 YYNGEE. The CDR3: CASSVATLATQETQYF. For the CDR3, the DNA is TGTGCCAGCAGCGTAGCTACACTAGCGACCCAAGAGACCCAGTACTTC.

V and J are TRBV11-1 and TRBJ2-2, with D maybe TRBD2 (5 bases). Germline V gene lookup returns CDR1 SGHAT and CDR2 FQDESV (reference sequence). The CDR3 runs to 13 residues. Trimming cost V 5 bases and J 5 bases, with 9 bases left between them. DNA for the CDR3: TGTGCCAGCAGCCTCACTAGAACCGGGGAGCTGTTTTTT. Translation gives CASSLTRTGELFF.

This sequence joins TRBV11-3 and TRBJ1-3; tentatively, D is TRBD1 (6 bases). Trimming took 3 bases from V and 3 from J, leaving 12 bases between them. The CDR3 consists of 15 residues. Germline CDR1 and CDR2: SGHNT and YENEEA. CDR3 loop: CASSFSGGLGNTIYF. The CDR3 DNA reads as TGTGCCAGCAGCTTCTCGGGGGGCCTTGGAAACACCATATATTTT.

This clone has only one observation. This chain links TRBV5-1 with TRBJ2-2; no clear D. V was cut by 0 bases and J by 2 bases, with 14 bases left in between. The CDR3 runs to 17 residues. The germline V gene encodes CDR1 SGHRS and CDR2 YFSETQ. CDR3 protein: CASSLGPDWGNTGELFF. The CDR3 DNA sequence: TGCGCCAGCAGCTTGGGGCCGGATTGGGGAAACACCGGGGAGCTGTTTTTT.

The chain links TRBV30 to TRBJ2-1, with TRBD2 matching 12 bases. The CDR3 has 17 amino acids. The germline CDR1 and CDR2 sequences are GTSNPN and SVGIG (reference sequence). Trimming at V came to 0 bases and at J to 3 bases, leaving 6 bases not matched to a gene. The CDR3 DNA follows: TGTGCCTGGAGTGTACCCAGACTAGCGGGAGTCTACAATGAGCAGTTCTTC. Translated, it gives CAWSVPRLAGVYNEQFF.

The gene calls are TRBV2 and TRBJ2-7, with no clear D. Germline CDR1 reads SNHLY; CDR2 reads FYNNEI. V lost 3 bases and J 3 bases, leaving 18 bases between the germline ends. The CDR3 is 16 residues long. This CDR3 reads CASSDDGASLNYEQYF. In nucleotides, the CDR3 is TGTGCCAGCAGTGATGACGGAGCCAGTTTGAACTACGAGCAGTACTTC.

This clone was seen only once. V gene TRBV4-3 combines with J gene TRBJ1-2, with 8 nucleotides matching TRBD1. The CDR3 spans 17 residues. With V trimmed by 0 bases and J by 4 bases, 10 bases remained unmatched. CDR1 LGHNA and CDR2 YSLEER come from the germline V gene. The chain's CDR3 is CASSQDVRQGRGYGYTF. The DNA for the CDR3 is TGCGCCAGCAGCCAAGATGTTAGACAGGGGAGAGGCTATGGCTACACCTTC.

This sequence joins TRBV5-1 and TRBJ2-5; TRBD2 is a possible D gene (7 bases). This CDR3 has 16 residues. The ends were cut back, 0 bases at V and 4 bases at J, with 16 bases in the middle. Germline values: CDR1 SGHRS, CDR2 YFSETQ. The CDR3 DNA sequence: TGCGCCAGCAGCTTGGGACGAGGGGGGGCTAGAGAGACCCAGTACTTC. It is translated as CASSLGRGGARETQYF.

The V call is TRBV9, the J call TRBJ2-1; D not certain. This CDR3 region has 13 residues. Between the trimmed V and J ends, which lost 3 bases and 10 bases, there was a span of 14 bases. Germline CDR1 and CDR2: SGDLS and YYNGEE. CDR3: CASSAQPLDEQFF. CDR3 nucleotides: TGTGCCAGCAGCGCCCAGCCCCTAGACGAGCAGTTCTTC.

V is TRBV6-1 and J is TRBJ2-3; D possibly corresponds to TRBD1 (7 bases). This CDR3 is built from 18 residues. Looked up from germline, CDR1 is MNHNS and CDR2 is SASEGT. The V and J ends lost 2 bases and 4 bases respectively, with 22 bases between them. The CDR3 protein is CASSELGGQWSSADTQYF. The CDR3 DNA follows: TGTGCCAGCAGTGAACTCGGGGGACAGTGGAGCTCTGCAGATACGCAGTATTTT.

V gene TRBV7-2 combines with J gene TRBJ2-3; tentatively, D is TRBD1 or TRBD2 (5 bases each). Deletions cut 2 bases from V and 4 bases from J, with 7 bases between. This CDR3 is built from 13 residues. Per germline, CDR1 SGHTA and CDR2 FQGNSA. CDR3 DNA: TGTGCCAGCAGCTTAATGGGGGCAGATACGCAGTATTTT. It yields the protein CASSLMGADTQYF.

This sequence joins TRBV5-1 and TRBJ1-6; the D gene is possibly TRBD1 (6 bases). The CDR3 loop spans 16 amino acids. V lost 4 bases to trimming and J lost 8 bases, with 19 bases between them. CDR1 is SGHRS, CDR2 YFSETQ, per germline. CDR3 coding DNA: TGCGCCAGCAGCCCGGGCGATCGGGGGCAAGATTCACCCCTCCACTTT. Translation gives CASSPGDRGQDSPLHF.

V gene TRBV5-1 combines with J gene TRBJ2-1; tentatively, D is TRBD2 (5 bases). Trimming cost V 4 bases and J 0 bases, with 8 bases left between them. CDR1 is SGHRS, CDR2 YFSETQ, per germline. The CDR3 has 14 residues. CDR3 region: CASSEADSYNEQFF. The CDR3 bases are TGCGCCAGCAGCGAAGCGGACTCCTACAATGAGCAGTTCTTC.

V and J are TRBV9 and TRBJ2-3, with D possibly matching TRBD2 (6 bases). The CDR3 sequence is 16 residues long. The V gene's germline CDR1 is SGDLS and CDR2 YYNGEE. The V end lost 0 bases, the J end lost 0 bases, and 11 bases lay between the germline ends. The CDR3 region has the DNA TGTGCCAGCAGCGTAGGACTAGAAGTGAGCACAGATACGCAGTATTTT. This codes for CASSVGLEVSTDTQYF.

The chain couples TRBV13 to TRBJ2-1; the D call may be TRBD1 or TRBD2 (6 bases each). V was pared by 3 bases and J by 6 bases, with 21 bases between. Germline V lookup: CDR1 PRHDT, CDR2 FYEKMQ (reference sequence). This CDR3 comprises 17 residues. The DNA for the CDR3 is TGTGCCAGCAGCTTCCGAACCGGGACTGGGGGCGTCAATGAGCAGTTCTTC. Translating gives CASSFRTGTGGVNEQFF.

Turning to this clone: At the DNA level, this CDR3 is encoded by other sequences in the same sample as well. V and J are TRBV5-1 and TRBJ1-1, with 8 nucleotides matching TRBD1. The CDR3 covers 14 residues. Germline-derived CDR1 and CDR2 are SGHRS and YFSETQ. Unmatched junction bases numbered 4, after V lost 5 bases and J lost 1 base. The CDR3 protein is CASSSGQGNTEAFF. The CDR3 bases are TGCGCCAGCAGTTCAGGACAGGGGAACACTGAAGCTTTCTTT.

This rearrangement joins TRBV29-1 to TRBJ2-1, with TRBD2 matching 7 bases. The CDR3 covers 13 residues. With 6 bases clipped from V and 8 bases from J, the junction kept 10 bases outside the gene matches. Germline V gene lookup returns CDR1 SQVTM and CDR2 ANQGSEA. The CDR3 coding sequence is TGCAGCGTCGGCCCACTAGCGAGGGATGAGCAGTTCTTC. Its protein product is CSVGPLARDEQFF.

The V call is TRBV7-6, the J call TRBJ2-1; D might be TRBD1 (6 bases). The CDR3 has 13 residues. Per the germline V gene, CDR1 is SGHVS and CDR2 is FNYEAQ. With 3 bases removed from V and 10 bases from J, the gap between germline ends came to 13 bases. CDR3: CASSFGTGTEQFF. The CDR3 region has the DNA TGTGCCAGCAGCTTTGGTACCGGGACAGAGCAGTTCTTC.

The chain joins TRBV19 to TRBJ2-6; 10 nucleotides agree with TRBD1. Germline CDR1 and CDR2: LNHDA and SQIVND (reference sequence). This CDR3 region has 19 residues. After removal of 5 bases from V and 1 base from J, the junction contained 11 bases not matched to a gene. CDR3: CASSVTGGEVQSGANVLTF. The DNA for the CDR3 is TGTGCCAGTAGTGTGACAGGGGGCGAGGTTCAGTCTGGGGCCAACGTCCTGACTTTC.

This sequence joins TRBV6-1 and TRBJ1-2; 10 bases match TRBD1. Trimming took 3 bases from V and 8 from J; bases not matched to a gene: 6. Germline lookup yields CDR1 MNHNS and CDR2 SASEGT. There are 14 residues in the CDR3. The CDR3 sequence: CASSEGPGQGGYTF. The CDR3 nucleotides read TGTGCCAGCAGTGAGGGGCCGGGACAGGGGGGCTACACCTTC.

V is TRBV30 and J is TRBJ1-2; D is unresolved. Per the germline V gene, CDR1 is GTSNPN and CDR2 is SVGIG (reference sequence). The CDR3 contains 15 residues. The V end lost 2 bases, the J end lost 0 bases, and 13 bases lay between the germline ends. DNA of the CDR3: TGTGCCTGGAGTCCGTTGGGGAGGACTAACTATGGCTACACCTTC. Residues: CAWSPLGRTNYGYTF.

The rearrangement joins TRBV10-3 to TRBJ2-1; D is undetermined. Trimming cost V 6 bases and J 9 bases, with 12 bases left between them. In germline, CDR1 is ENHRY, CDR2 SYGVKD. CDR3 length: 12 amino acids. This CDR3 reads CAISNTRGEQFF. CDR3 DNA sequence: TGTGCCATCAGCAATACTCGCGGTGAGCAGTTCTTC.

The chain couples TRBV18 to TRBJ1-6; 7 bases agree with TRBD1. The CDR3 has 15 amino acids. V lost 4 bases and J lost 6; bases outside the gene matches: 6. Per the germline V gene, CDR1 is KGHSH and CDR2 is LQKENI. The CDR3 DNA follows: TGTGCCAGCTCACTCACCCGGGACAGTAATTCACCCCTCCACTTT. Amino acids: CASSLTRDSNSPLHF.

The V and J genes are TRBV7-8 and TRBJ1-1, with 7 positions matching TRBD1. The CDR3 runs to 15 residues. V lost 2 bases to trimming and J lost 2 bases; unmatched junction nucleotides: 5. Germline V gives CDR1 SGHVS, CDR2 FQNEAQ. The CDR3 spells CASSLPGGVNTEAFF. CDR3 coding DNA: TGTGCCAGCAGCTTACCAGGGGGAGTTAACACTGAAGCTTTCTTT.

The chain recombines TRBV25-1 with TRBJ2-5; perhaps TRBD2 as D (5 bases). This CDR3 is 13 amino acids long. V was trimmed by 3 bases and J by 5 bases, leaving 10 bases between them. Germline assignment: CDR1 MGHDK and CDR2 SYGVNS. The CDR3 region is CASSDPGFETQYF. The CDR3 DNA reads as TGTGCCAGCAGTGATCCGGGGTTCGAGACCCAGTACTTC.

The rearrangement links TRBV5-6 to TRBJ1-2, with TRBD1 as a possible D gene (5 bases). CDR3 length: 15 residues. The germline CDR1 and CDR2 sequences are SGHDT and YYEEEE. Trimming stripped 0 bases from V and 1 base from J, with 10 bases between. The CDR3 loop is CASSLVEGVNYGYTF. The CDR3, as DNA: TGTGCCAGCAGCTTGGTTGAAGGGGTTAACTATGGCTACACCTTC.